The sequence of this T cell receptor (beta chain) was determined in a study of T cell responses to AZD1222 COVID-19 vaccine. The CDR3 runs 14 residues. V shed 4 bases, J shed 1 base, and the junction held 1 base outside the gene matches. CDR1 is SGHDT and CDR2 is YYEEEE in the germline V gene. Worth noting for this clone: Other DNA sequences from this sample encode an identical CDR3 as well.

Produced via immunoSEQ multiplex PCR; TCRdb's table is partial and in-frame only. Of 95,000 to 150,000 clones detected, roughly 87% appear once; the ten largest clones hold 1% to 1.5%. The chain employs TRBV5-6 and TRBJ1-3; 8 bases fit TRBD1. The sequenced sample was peripheral blood, obtained on day 0 of AZD1222 vaccination. The TCR sequence derives from an adult in good health. CDR3 region: CASSQGASGNTIYF. Here the CDR3 DNA reads TGTGCCAGCAGCCAGGGGGCTTCTGGAAACACCATATATTTT.